This T cell receptor (beta chain) was identified during a study of OX40 agonist ivuxolimab in advanced cancers. CDR1 MDHEN and CDR2 SYDVKM come from the germline V gene. V shed 5 bases and J 8 bases; nucleotides not matched to a gene: 10. The CDR3 runs 14 residues. The data were produced by immunoSEQ multiplex PCR, yet TCRdb's version contains in-frame clones alone and is incomplete. The sample has about 55,000 clones; more than 65% are singletons. The chain joins TRBV28 to TRBJ1-2; 8 nucleotides line up with TRBD1. The sequence was collected from an adult with an advanced solid tumor such as melanoma, head and neck, liver or kidney cancer. Sequenced material: CD4+ or CD8+ T cells sorted from blood, taken in a trial of the OX40 agonist ivuxolimab. The CDR3 DNA reads as TGTGCCAGCAGTAGGGGGCAGGGGGCATGGGGCTACACCTTC. Protein: CASSRGQGAWGYTF.